Presented here are 7 T cell receptor beta chains from one specimen sequenced in a study of blood T cell repertoires in COVID-19. Sequencing used immunoSEQ multiplex PCR; TCRdb keeps in-frame clones, though not all of them. Of a few hundred thousand clones in the sample, 75% to 95% were seen once. Sequences were obtained from peripheral blood. The receptors stem from a young adult with COVID-19, enrolled during active disease.

This clone showed up just once. This chain connects TRBV4-1 to TRBJ1-5; D ambiguous. The CDR3 runs to 14 residues. Deletions cut 6 bases from V and 0 bases from J, with 9 bases between. Germline lookup yields CDR1 MGHRA and CDR2 YSYEKL. Here the CDR3 DNA reads TGCGCCAGCAGGGCGGAGTATAGCAATCAGCCCCAGCATTTT. This codes for CASRAEYSNQPQHF.

The rearrangement links TRBV27 to TRBJ1-1, with TRBD1 as a possible D gene (5 bases). V shed 5 bases and J shed 2 bases, with 9 bases lying between them. From germline, CDR1 is MNHEY and CDR2 SMNVEV (reference sequence). The CDR3 extends over 13 amino acids. The CDR3 sequence: CASSIGHNTEAFF. Here the CDR3 DNA reads TGTGCCAGCAGTATAGGACATAACACTGAAGCTTTCTTT.

The chain employs TRBV19 and TRBJ2-1; perhaps TRBD1 as D (5 bases). V was clipped by 3 bases and J by 3 bases, with 12 bases between them. The CDR3 consists of 15 residues. Germline V gene data show CDR1 as LNHDA and CDR2 as SQIVND (reference sequence). CDR3: CASSIDSSYYNEQFF. In nucleotides, the CDR3 is TGTGCCAGTAGTATCGACAGTTCGTACTACAATGAGCAGTTCTTC.

This clone was found once. The V and J genes are TRBV6-6 and TRBJ1-2, with 9 nucleotides matching TRBD1. Germline CDR1 is MNHNY and CDR2 is SVGAGI (reference sequence). The CDR3 loop spans 15 amino acids. The V segment lost 6 bases and the J segment 8 bases; nucleotides outside the gene matches: 13. In DNA, the CDR3 is TGTGCCAGCAGGCCGCCGGGACAGGGAGGGCAGGGCTACACCTTC. Its translation: CASRPPGQGGQGYTF.

The CDR3 reads CAISEGSARADTQYF. DNA for the CDR3: TGTGCCATCAGTGAGGGGAGCGCTCGGGCAGATACGCAGTATTTT. This chain links TRBV10-3 with TRBJ2-3; a possible D gene is TRBD2 (5 bases). Germline assignment: CDR1 ENHRY and CDR2 SYGVKD. CDR3 length: 15 residues. V dropped 2 bases and J dropped 4 bases, with 13 bases sitting between them.

The chain is built from TRBV24-1 and TRBJ1-6; 10 nucleotides agree with TRBD1. The CDR3 runs to 17 residues. The V and J ends lost 3 bases and 7 bases, in that order; junction bases with no gene match: 8. The germline V gene has CDR1 KGHDR and CDR2 SFDVKD. The CDR3 bases are TGTGCCACCAGTGATCCGACGACAGGGGGCCAGAATTCACCCCTCCACTTT. This sequence encodes CATSDPTTGGQNSPLHF.

The CDR3 DNA follows: TGTGCCAGCAGCACCGAGGTCCTCGGGACTAGCGGGAGTTTTTTGTACGAGCAGTACTTC. Protein: CASSTEVLGTSGSFLYEQYF. This chain uses TRBV7-9 with TRBJ2-7; TRBD2 matches at 14 bases. CDR1 and CDR2 (germline): SEHNR, FQNEAQ (reference sequence). V gave up 5 bases and J gave up 4 bases; unmatched junction bases: 19. The CDR3 is made up of 20 amino acids.